The 18 T cell receptor beta chains below all came from one sample that was sequenced in a study of radiation and T cells in renal cell carcinoma. Assay: immunoSEQ multiplex PCR; the TCRdb copy retains only in-frame clones and omits some. The sample shows 130,000 to 150,000 clones, over 75% of them seen only once. Time point noted: baseline pretreatment blood. As to treatment: 15 Gy SBRT to primary tumor, nephrectomy 4 weeks later. Specimen: blood, collected from a patient whose treatment included radiotherapy and nephrectomy. These TCRs come from a woman between 50 and 59 years old with renal cell carcinoma.

The chain has TRBV6-1 and TRBJ1-5, with unresolved D. CDR1 is MNHNS, CDR2 SASEGT, per germline. The germline V and J ends were trimmed by 3 bases and 6 bases, with 21 bases remaining between them. This CDR3 comprises 17 residues. The CDR3: CASSDPGSMAKVQPQHF. The CDR3 DNA is TGTGCCAGCAGTGACCCGGGCTCCATGGCCAAAGTTCAGCCCCAGCATTTT.

V gene TRBV5-5 combines with J gene TRBJ2-2, with 7 bases identical to TRBD1. V trimming: 6 bases; J trimming: 4 bases; junction bases outside the gene matches: 9. Per the germline V gene, CDR1 is SGHKS and CDR2 is YYEKEE (reference sequence). CDR3 length: 15 residues. CDR3 loop: CASTRLQGSTGELFF. The CDR3 region has the DNA TGTGCCAGCACCAGATTACAGGGGAGCACCGGGGAGCTGTTTTTT. The complete variable domain, with remaining parts taken from reference TRBV5-5 and TRBJ2-2, reads DAGVTQSPTHLIKTRGQQVTLRCSPISGHKSVSWYQQVLGQGPQFIFQYYEKEERGRGNFPDRFSARQFPNYSSELNVNALLLGDSALYLCASTRLQGSTGELFFGEGSRLTVL.

This sequence joins TRBV6-5 and TRBJ2-5; 9 bases are shared with TRBD2. Per germline, CDR1 MNHEY and CDR2 SVGAGI. The CDR3 contains 15 residues. V lost 0 bases, J lost 5 bases, and 4 bases stayed unmatched. The CDR3: CASSYSAGGAETQYF. In DNA form, the CDR3 reads TGTGCCAGCAGTTACTCGGCGGGGGGGGCGGAGACCCAGTACTTC.

The V call is TRBV18, the J call TRBJ1-1; weak D call: TRBD1 (5 bases). CDR3 size: 13 residues. Trimming removed 4 bases from V and 1 base from J, with 7 bases in between. CDR1 KGHSH and CDR2 LQKENI come from the germline V gene. The chain's CDR3 is CASSHGTNTEAFF. CDR3 in DNA: TGTGCCAGCTCACACGGGACGAACACTGAAGCTTTCTTT.

The genes are TRBV5-1 and TRBJ1-6, with D hard to call. This CDR3 contains 14 residues. The germline V gene has CDR1 SGHRS and CDR2 YFSETQ. V was pared by 4 bases and J by 10 bases, with 15 bases between. For the CDR3, the DNA is TGCGCCAGCAGCCCGACTACTTCAGTCTCACCCCTCCACTTT. It specifies CASSPTTSVSPLHF. Full variable domain (remainder filled in from reference TRBV5-1 and TRBJ1-6): KAGVTQTPRYLIKTRGQQVTLSCSPISGHRSVSWYQQTPGQGLQFLFEYFSETQRNKGNFPGRFSGRQFSNSRSEMNVSTLELGDSALYLCASSPTTSVSPLHFGNGTRLTVT.

The J gene is TRBJ1-6, the V gene TRBV6-1; no clear D gene. Germline CDR1 MNHNS, CDR2 SASEGT. This CDR3 spans 14 amino acids. V was clipped by 4 bases and J by 9 bases, with 13 bases between them. CDR3 DNA sequence: TGTGCCAGCAGTGGGACCTTTATCGGTTCACCCCTCCACTTT. The encoded protein is CASSGTFIGSPLHF.

CDR3 nucleotides: TGTGCCAGCAGCCCGGCTGGGCCGGACTATGGCTACACCTTC. This codes for CASSPAGPDYGYTF. The rearrangement uses TRBV6-1 and TRBJ1-2; D unresolved. V was clipped by 6 bases and J by 3 bases, with 14 bases between them. Germline CDR1 and CDR2: MNHNS and SASEGT. The CDR3 spans 14 residues.

This chain connects TRBV4-2 to TRBJ1-2; D is possibly TRBD1 (6 bases). The V and J ends lost 2 bases and 4 bases respectively, with 11 bases between them. The CDR3 loop spans 14 amino acids. Germline V gives CDR1 LGHNA, CDR2 YNFKEQ. CDR3 residues: CASSQQDSSYGYTF. CDR3 bases: TGTGCCAGCAGCCAACAGGACAGTTCCTATGGCTACACCTTC.

This rearrangement joins TRBV5-6 to TRBJ1-3; no clear D. The CDR3 covers 14 residues. Germline lookup yields CDR1 SGHDT and CDR2 YYEEEE. The V end was cut by 5 bases, the J end by 2 bases, with 11 bases between. CDR3 amino acids: CASRGVGTGNTIYF. CDR3 DNA: TGTGCCAGCAGGGGTGTAGGGACTGGAAACACCATATATTTT.

The gene calls are TRBV9 and TRBJ1-3, with 7 bases identical to TRBD1. Germline values: CDR1 SGDLS, CDR2 YYNGEE. The V and J ends lost 2 bases and 4 bases, in that order; junction bases with no gene match: 12. The CDR3 loop spans 17 amino acids. CDR3 residues: CASSVEGGQIRGNTIYF. In nucleotides, the CDR3 is TGTGCCAGCAGCGTCGAGGGGGGACAGATTAGAGGAAACACCATATATTTT. The full variable domain, in which reference TRBV9 and TRBJ1-3 provide the parts outside the CDR3, is DSGVTQTPKHLITATGQRVTLRCSPRSGDLSVYWYQQSLDQGLQFLIQYYNGEERAKGNILERFSAQQFPDLHSELNLSSLELGDSALYFCASSVEGGQIRGNTIYFGEGSWLTVV.

This clone was detected once. The chain combines TRBV6-6 with TRBJ2-2; D remains unclear. The germline V and J ends were trimmed by 4 bases and 4 bases, with 7 bases remaining between them. The CDR3 consists of 13 residues. The germline gives CDR1 MNHNY, CDR2 SVGAGI (reference sequence). The CDR3 sequence: CASSFSGTGELFF. The CDR3 nucleotides read TGTGCCAGCAGTTTTTCAGGCACCGGGGAGCTGTTTTTT.

The chain combines TRBV4-1 with TRBJ2-3, with 9 bases lining up with TRBD2. This CDR3 is 17 amino acids long. The V gene's germline CDR1 is MGHRA and CDR2 YSYEKL. With 1 base clipped from V and 3 bases from J, the junction kept 8 bases outside the gene matches. The DNA for the CDR3 is TGCGCCAGCAGCCAAGCAGTGAGGGCGGGGGGGACAGATACGCAGTATTTT. It encodes CASSQAVRAGGTDTQYF.

The chain couples TRBV5-1 to TRBJ2-1; 7 bases match TRBD2. CDR3 length equals 16 residues. V shed 0 bases and J 3 bases; nucleotides not matched to a gene: 6. Germline V CDR1 and CDR2: SGHRS, YFSETQ. The CDR3 sequence: CASSLVGGGDYNEQFF. In DNA, the CDR3 is TGCGCCAGCAGCTTGGTCGGCGGGGGAGACTACAATGAGCAGTTCTTC.

V gene TRBV5-1 combines with J gene TRBJ2-3; possible D gene TRBD2, 5 bases. CDR1 is SGHRS, CDR2 YFSETQ, per germline. V was clipped by 2 bases and J by 0 bases, with 10 bases between them. The CDR3 runs to 15 residues. The CDR3 sequence: CASSFVRDSTDTQYF. The CDR3 DNA is TGCGCCAGCAGCTTTGTGAGGGATAGCACAGATACGCAGTATTTT.

By frequency in the sample, this clone is medium-sized. This chain connects TRBV7-9 to TRBJ1-6, with D uncertain. Germline V lookup: CDR1 SEHNR, CDR2 FQNEAQ (reference sequence). V lost 5 bases to trimming and J lost 9 bases, with 11 bases between them. The CDR3 covers 13 residues. The CDR3 here is CASSPGQTSPLHF. CDR3 bases: TGTGCCAGCAGCCCCGGGCAGACTTCACCCCTCCACTTT. Based on the CDR3 plus reference TRBV7-9 and TRBJ1-6, the full variable domain is DTGVSQNPRHKITKRGQNVTFRCDPISEHNRLYWYRQTLGQGPEFLTYFQNEAQLEKSRLLSDRFSAERPKGSFSTLEIQRTEQGDSAMYLCASSPGQTSPLHFGNGTRLTVT.

This sequence joins TRBV7-9 and TRBJ1-5; maybe TRBD1 (5 bases). CDR3 length equals 14 residues. Trimming shortened V by 4 bases and J by 6 bases, and 13 bases separated the two germline ends. The germline V gene encodes CDR1 SEHNR and CDR2 FQNEAQ (reference sequence). CDR3 residues: CASSYQGVGQPQHF. The DNA for the CDR3 is TGTGCCAGCAGCTATCAGGGTGTCGGTCAGCCCCAGCATTTT.

CDR3 coding DNA: TGCAGCGCGTGGGGACCCCTGGTCGAGCAGTACTTC. It specifies CSAWGPLVEQYF. This chain links TRBV29-1 with TRBJ2-7; perhaps D is TRBD1 or TRBD2 (5 bases each). Germline CDR1 is SQVTM and CDR2 is ANQGSEA. The length of the CDR3 is 12 residues. V lost 7 bases and J lost 6, with 16 bases in between.

This clone showed up just once. This chain connects TRBV6-1 to TRBJ1-5, with D unclear. Between the trimmed V and J ends, which lost 2 bases and 9 bases, there was a span of 5 bases. The CDR3 totals 11 residues. Germline V gene data show CDR1 as MNHNS and CDR2 as SASEGT. The CDR3 DNA reads TGTGCCAGCAGTGAATATACGCCCCAGCATTTT. Its protein is CASSEYTPQHF.